This entry lists 32 T cell receptor beta chains sequenced from one sample in a study of blood T cell repertoires in COVID-19 (dated by TCRdb to 2019 to 2021). Preparation of the library involved the immunoSEQ multiplex PCR assay. The table comes from immuneACCESS by way of TCRdb, which keeps in-frame sequences with V and J called. Part of the clones is missing from these tables; in studies checked, under half for an unresolved V gene and the rest for unknown reasons. The sample profile shows over 200,000 clones; 70% to 90% of them were found once. Less than 14% of the sample goes to the ten largest clones. Material for sequencing was PBMCs or T cells enriched from blood (not recorded which). These receptors originate from a young man who had recovered from COVID-19.

The chain joins TRBV7-9 to TRBJ2-1; 12 nucleotides line up with TRBD2. CDR1 SEHNR and CDR2 FQNEAQ come from the germline V gene (reference sequence). V gave up 2 bases and J gave up 7 bases; unmatched junction bases: 3. The CDR3 totals 15 residues. The DNA for the CDR3 is TGTGCCAGCAGCTTACTAGCGGGGGGGCCAAATGAGCAGTTCTTC. This sequence encodes CASSLLAGGPNEQFF.

The chain has TRBV27 and TRBJ1-4; 7 bases align to TRBD1. Germline V lookup: CDR1 MNHEY, CDR2 SMNVEV (reference sequence). The CDR3 totals 14 residues. The trim removed 5 bases at V and 5 bases at J, leaving 5 bases unmatched. The CDR3 DNA reads as TGTGCCAGCAGTGCCGGGACAGAGAATGAAAAACTGTTTTTT. Encoded protein: CASSAGTENEKLFF.

This clone was recorded only once. The genes are TRBV6-1 and TRBJ2-7; D ambiguous. Per germline, CDR1 MNHNS and CDR2 SASEGT. Trimming stripped 2 bases from V and 3 bases from J, with 8 bases between. The CDR3 totals 13 residues. The DNA of the CDR3 is TGTGCCAGCAGTGAAATGAGCCGCTACGAGCAGTACTTC. Amino acid sequence: CASSEMSRYEQYF.

Only one count was recorded for this clone. V usage is TRBV5-1 and J usage is TRBJ1-2; D possibly corresponds to TRBD1 (6 bases). The V gene lost 2 bases and the J gene lost 8 bases, with 13 bases spanning the gap. Germline loops: CDR1 SGHRS, CDR2 YFSETQ. The CDR3 has 13 residues. DNA for the CDR3: TGCGCCAGCAGCTTACAGGGTGAAAGCGGCTACACCTTC. It encodes CASSLQGESGYTF.

This clone is a singleton in its sample. The chain carries TRBV29-1 and TRBJ2-5; 9 bases map to TRBD2. V trimming: 5 bases; J trimming: 5 bases; junction bases outside the gene matches: 6. The V gene's germline CDR1 is SQVTM and CDR2 ANQGSEA. CDR3 length: 13 amino acids. The CDR3 sequence: CSVSDTSGETQYF. In DNA, the CDR3 is TGCAGCGTTTCGGATACTAGCGGGGAGACCCAGTACTTC.

This clone has just a few counts. This sequence joins TRBV28 and TRBJ1-3; 7 positions match TRBD1. V lost 3 bases to trimming and J lost 4 bases; unmatched junction nucleotides: 12. The germline CDR1 and CDR2 sequences are MDHEN and SYDVKM. The length of the CDR3 is 17 residues. The CDR3 region has the DNA TGTGCCAGCAGTTTCCAAACCGACAGGGTGGGAGGAAACACCATATATTTT. It yields the protein CASSFQTDRVGGNTIYF.

The rearrangement uses TRBV7-2 and TRBJ1-2, with 12 bases matching TRBD1. CDR3 size: 17 residues. Losses at the gene ends were 1 base for V and 1 base for J; bases not matched to a gene: 4. Germline CDR1 SGHTA, CDR2 FQGNSA. The CDR3 bases are TGTGCCAGCAGCTTAGGTGGGACAGGGGGCGGTAACTATGGCTACACCTTC. Translated, it gives CASSLGGTGGGNYGYTF.

This clone was detected only once. The chain employs TRBV28 and TRBJ2-7; 7 bases agree with TRBD1. J lost 3 bases, V lost 4 bases, and 6 bases had no gene match. CDR3 size: 14 residues. Looked up from germline, CDR1 is MDHEN and CDR2 is SYDVKM. The CDR3 loop reads CASSYGQAIYEQYF. The CDR3, as DNA: TGTGCCAGCAGTTATGGACAGGCAATCTACGAGCAGTACTTC.

V and J are TRBV6-2 or TRBV6-3 and TRBJ2-1, with a possible D match to TRBD1 (6 bases). The CDR3 contains 16 residues. Trimming cost V 2 bases and J 9 bases, with 20 bases left between them. Germline CDR1 MNHEY, CDR2 SVGEGT. CDR3 coding DNA: TGTGCCAGCAGTTACGTGTTCAGGGGTAGCCGGATTGAGCAGTTCTTC. This sequence encodes CASSYVFRGSRIEQFF.

The gene calls are TRBV15 and TRBJ2-3, with 8 bases that match TRBD1. CDR1 and CDR2 from the germline V gene are LNHNV and YYDKDF (reference sequence). The trim removed 1 base at V and 0 bases at J, leaving 9 bases unmatched. The CDR3 runs 18 residues. CDR3 sequence: CATSRVQGASMSTDTQYF. The CDR3 nucleotides read TGTGCCACCAGCAGAGTGCAGGGGGCATCGATGAGCACAGATACGCAGTATTTT.

This chain connects TRBV4-2 to TRBJ2-7; 9 bases map to TRBD1. The V gene end was trimmed by 3 bases and the J gene end by 2 bases; junction bases not matched to a gene: 5. Germline loops: CDR1 LGHNA, CDR2 YNFKEQ. CDR3 length: 15 amino acids. DNA for the CDR3: TGTGCCAGCAGCCACTCGACAGGGGGTACCTACGAGCAGTACTTC. It translates to CASSHSTGGTYEQYF.

The chain employs TRBV6-5 and TRBJ1-2; 9 bases line up with TRBD1. V lost 8 bases to trimming and J lost 0 bases; unmatched junction nucleotides: 4. Germline V CDR1 and CDR2: MNHEY, SVGAGI. The CDR3 is made up of 14 amino acids. This chain's CDR3 is CASGTGPTNYGYTF. In DNA, the CDR3 is TGTGCCAGCGGGACAGGGCCAACTAACTATGGCTACACCTTC.

The V call is TRBV19, the J call TRBJ2-3; 10 bases line up with TRBD1. Germline lookup yields CDR1 LNHDA and CDR2 SQIVND (reference sequence). V lost 5 bases and J lost 1; bases outside the gene matches: 21. This CDR3 spans 21 amino acids. The CDR3 loop reads CASSPSLGQGVRGSRTDTQYF. The CDR3 DNA is TGTGCCAGTAGTCCGAGTCTCGGACAGGGGGTGAGGGGCTCTCGCACAGATACGCAGTATTTT.

The genes are TRBV6-5 and TRBJ1-3; 7 positions agree with TRBD1. V was clipped by 5 bases and J by 0 bases; unmatched bases: 4. This CDR3 has 15 residues. The germline V gene has CDR1 MNHEY and CDR2 SVGAGI. The CDR3 DNA is TGTGCCAGCAGTCCCGGGACAGCCTCTGGAAACACCATATATTTT. It encodes CASSPGTASGNTIYF.

The rearrangement links TRBV19 to TRBJ2-7, with a tentative D call TRBD1 (6 bases). V was shortened by 4 bases and J by 2 bases, with 12 bases between the two germline ends. The CDR3 sequence is 14 residues long. Per germline, CDR1 LNHDA and CDR2 SQIVND (reference sequence). CDR3 loop: CASSNRDQAYEQYF. CDR3 coding DNA: TGTGCCAGTAGTAACAGGGATCAGGCCTACGAGCAGTACTTC.

V gene TRBV5-4 combines with J gene TRBJ2-1, with 8 bases fitting TRBD1. CDR3 size: 14 residues. The V gene's germline CDR1 is SGHNT and CDR2 YYREEE (reference sequence). After removal of 5 bases from V and 4 bases from J, the junction contained 5 bases not matched to a gene. The chain's CDR3 is CASRRQGLYNEQFF. CDR3 bases: TGTGCCAGCAGAAGACAGGGGCTTTACAATGAGCAGTTCTTC.

On this clone itself: Germline is not matched at one junction end, which may reflect a read error. V and J are TRBV7-4 and TRBJ1-5, with D tentatively TRBD1 (6 bases). The V gene's germline CDR1 is SGHVT and CDR2 SQSDAQ. CDR3 length: 17 residues. The CDR3 loop is CPRPDRYGGGSNQPQHF. CDR3 coding DNA: TGCCCCCGCCCCGACCGATACGGGGGGGGCAGCAATCAGCCCCAGCATTTT.

This chain uses TRBV7-9 with TRBJ2-1, with 9 positions matching TRBD1. Germline V gives CDR1 SEHNR, CDR2 FQNEAQ (reference sequence). Trimming cost V 11 bases and J 5 bases; bases outside gene matches: 13. The CDR3 extends over 15 amino acids. The DNA of the CDR3 is TGTGCCTCACATGGGGTTTGGACAGGGGACAATGAGCAGTTCTTC. Amino acid sequence: CASHGVWTGDNEQFF.

This sequence joins TRBV29-1 and TRBJ1-6; 7 nucleotides line up with TRBD1. Germline loops: CDR1 SQVTM, CDR2 ANQGSEA. The CDR3 spans 12 residues. Losses at the gene ends were 4 bases for V and 9 bases for J; bases not matched to a gene: 3. The CDR3 reads CSVGDRGSPLHF. The CDR3 nucleotides are TGCAGCGTTGGGGACAGAGGTTCACCCCTCCACTTT.

The rearrangement links TRBV19 to TRBJ1-5; the D gene is possibly TRBD1 (5 bases). Germline assignment: CDR1 LNHDA and CDR2 SQIVND (reference sequence). With 4 bases removed from V and 5 bases from J, the gap between germline ends came to 9 bases. CDR3 length: 13 residues. The CDR3 is CASSNKGYQPQHF. The CDR3 nucleotides are TGTGCCAGTAGTAATAAGGGGTATCAGCCCCAGCATTTT.

This chain connects TRBV6-4 to TRBJ1-2; D gene ambiguous. CDR3 length: 15 residues. V was cut by 3 bases and J by 4 bases, with 15 bases left in between. Germline V gene sequence: CDR1 MRHNA, CDR2 SNTAGT. This CDR3 reads CASSDRHGSSYGYTF. The DNA for the CDR3 is TGTGCCAGCAGTGATCGACACGGAAGTTCCTATGGCTACACCTTC.

This rearrangement joins TRBV29-1 to TRBJ2-5; the D gene is possibly TRBD1 (6 bases). The ends were cut back, 2 bases at V and 1 base at J, with 11 bases in the middle. The CDR3 extends over 14 amino acids. Germline V lookup: CDR1 SQVTM, CDR2 ANQGSEA. CDR3 coding DNA: TGCAGCGTTGAATGGGGGCACTCCCAAGAGACCCAGTACTTC. Protein product: CSVEWGHSQETQYF.

V and J are TRBV7-9 and TRBJ2-2; possibly TRBD2 for D (7 bases). Trimming removed 5 bases from V and 0 bases from J, with 10 bases in between. Germline assignment: CDR1 SEHNR and CDR2 FQNEAQ (reference sequence). This CDR3 is built from 15 residues. The CDR3 loop reads CASSPGGPNTGELFF. CDR3 DNA sequence: TGTGCCAGCAGCCCCGGGGGGCCGAACACCGGGGAGCTGTTTTTT.

This chain links TRBV6-2 or TRBV6-3 with TRBJ2-6; D uncertain. This CDR3 contains 14 residues. Trimming stripped 4 bases from V and 4 bases from J, with 8 bases between. The germline V gene has CDR1 MNHEY and CDR2 SVGEGT. The CDR3 DNA reads TGTGCCAGCAGTTCCACTTGGGGGGCCAACGTCCTGACTTTC. It encodes CASSSTWGANVLTF.

The rearrangement joins TRBV28 to TRBJ1-1; D remains ambiguous. The CDR3 extends over 11 amino acids. Trimming took 5 bases from V and 10 from J, leaving 11 bases between them. Per the germline V gene, CDR1 is MDHEN and CDR2 is SYDVKM. The DNA for the CDR3 is TGTGCCAGCAGTACCGGGGTAGGAGCTTTCTTT. It translates to CASSTGVGAFF.

J is TRBJ1-1 and V is TRBV27; weak D call: TRBD1 (6 bases). Germline CDR1 and CDR2: MNHEY and SMNVEV (reference sequence). The CDR3 is made up of 13 amino acids. The ends were cut back, 5 bases at V and 7 bases at J, with 14 bases in the middle. The CDR3 DNA reads TGTGCCAGCAGTACCTACCGGGACATTGAAGCTTTCTTT. Translating gives CASSTYRDIEAFF.

The gene calls are TRBV6-5 and TRBJ1-1; unclear D gene. The V and J ends lost 10 bases and 0 bases respectively, with 9 bases between them. CDR3 length equals 12 residues. The germline CDR1 and CDR2 sequences are MNHEY and SVGAGI. The CDR3 loop reads CAIRGVNTEAFF. CDR3 sequence (DNA): TGTGCCATAAGAGGTGTGAACACTGAAGCTTTCTTT.

This clone showed up just a few times. CDR3 sequence: CASSVRGSPSTDTQYF. CDR3 bases: TGTGCCAGCAGTGTACGGGGTTCTCCTAGCACAGATACGCAGTATTTT. The gene calls are TRBV6-1 and TRBJ2-3, with D possibly being TRBD2 (5 bases). The germline V gene has CDR1 MNHNS and CDR2 SASEGT. CDR3 size: 16 residues. The germline V and J ends were trimmed by 4 bases and 0 bases, with 14 bases remaining between them.

The genes are TRBV10-2 and TRBJ2-7; possible D gene TRBD2, 5 bases. Germline V gives CDR1 WSHSY, CDR2 SAAADI. The germline V and J ends were trimmed by 8 bases and 3 bases, with 14 bases remaining between them. The CDR3 spans 13 residues. CDR3 coding DNA: TGCGCCAGCCATACTGGTGGGAGCTACGAGCAGTACTTC. Residues: CASHTGGSYEQYF.

The V call is TRBV5-4, the J call TRBJ2-1; the match to TRBD1 covers 8 bases. V lost 4 bases, J lost 9 bases, and 6 bases stayed unmatched. Per germline, CDR1 SGHNT and CDR2 YYREEE (reference sequence). The length of the CDR3 is 13 residues. The CDR3 is CASSATGVGEQFF. CDR3 sequence (DNA): TGTGCCAGCAGCGCGACAGGGGTGGGTGAGCAGTTCTTC.

This chain joins TRBV11-3 and TRBJ2-1, with D tentatively TRBD1 (6 bases). V shed 5 bases and J shed 8 bases, with 10 bases lying between them. Germline values: CDR1 SGHNT, CDR2 YENEEA. The CDR3 is 12 residues long. Here the CDR3 reads CASSLRGHEQFF. For the CDR3, the DNA is TGTGCCAGCAGCCTCAGGGGACATGAGCAGTTCTTC.

This sequence joins TRBV7-2 and TRBJ1-5; 7 bases are shared with TRBD1. CDR1 and CDR2 from the germline V gene are SGHTA and FQGNSA. This CDR3 is built from 15 residues. V shed 5 bases, J shed 6 bases, and the junction held 10 bases outside the gene matches. Written as DNA, the CDR3 is TGTGCCAGCAGCCAAAGACAGGGTCAGAGTCAGCCCCAGCATTTT. The encoded protein is CASSQRQGQSQPQHF.